The 9 T cell receptor beta chains in this list originate from one sample, sequenced in a study of T cell responses to AZD1222 COVID-19 vaccine. Assay: immunoSEQ multiplex PCR; the TCRdb copy retains only in-frame clones and omits some. The sample lists some 150,000 clones; just over 90% were seen once. The sample here was peripheral blood, taken on day 0 of MenACWY control vaccination. These receptors were collected from an adult in good health.

The rearrangement links TRBV28 to TRBJ1-2; D is unresolved. Germline CDR1 is MDHEN and CDR2 is SYDVKM. The length of the CDR3 is 13 residues. V was pared by 6 bases and J by 5 bases, with 13 bases between. The CDR3 sequence is CASSPPGPYGYTF. As DNA, the CDR3 is TGTGCCAGCAGCCCGCCCGGGCCTTATGGCTACACCTTC.

The count of this clone is one. The chain combines TRBV6-5 with TRBJ2-1, with a weak D call TRBD2 (6 bases). Germline assignment: CDR1 MNHEY and CDR2 SVGAGI. This CDR3 has 13 residues. The V end lost 8 bases, the J end lost 7 bases, and 15 bases lay between the germline ends. CDR3 in amino acids: CASGPSGRNEQFF. The CDR3 bases are TGTGCCAGCGGGCCGTCAGGGAGGAATGAGCAGTTCTTC.

This chain uses TRBV5-6 with TRBJ1-5; 10 nucleotides match TRBD1. In germline, CDR1 is SGHDT, CDR2 YYEEEE. With V trimmed by 0 bases and J by 2 bases, 8 bases remained unmatched. The CDR3 is 18 amino acids. DNA for the CDR3: TGTGCCAGCAGCTTGGGGGACAGGGGCGTAGGTGGCAATCAGCCCCAGCATTTT. Protein product: CASSLGDRGVGGNQPQHF. The full variable domain, rest sourced from reference TRBV5-6 and TRBJ1-5, is DAGVTQSPTHLIKTRGQQVTLRCSPKSGHDTVSWYQQALGQGPQFIFQYYEEEERQRGNFPDRFSGHQFPNYSSELNVNALLLGDSALYLCASSLGDRGVGGNQPQHFGDGTRLSIL.

The chain employs TRBV28 and TRBJ1-1, with TRBD1 matching 8 bases. J gave up 2 bases and V 2 bases, and 1 base lay outside the gene matches. Germline lookup yields CDR1 MDHEN and CDR2 SYDVKM. This CDR3 is 14 amino acids long. The CDR3 protein is CASSLQGANTEAFF. The CDR3 DNA reads as TGTGCCAGCAGTTTACAGGGGGCCAACACTGAAGCTTTCTTT.

The chain recombines TRBV15 with TRBJ1-1, with a tentative D call TRBD1 (6 bases). Trimming stripped 8 bases from V and 3 bases from J, with 13 bases between. The CDR3 contains 13 residues. Germline CDR1 and CDR2: LNHNV and YYDKDF (reference sequence). The CDR3 protein is CATRVDRHTEAFF. Written as DNA, the CDR3 is TGTGCCACCCGGGTGGACAGACACACTGAAGCTTTCTTT. The variable domain in full, completed from reference TRBV15 and TRBJ1-1, reads DAMVIQNPRYQVTQFGKPVTLSCSQTLNHNVMYWYQQKSSQAPKLLFHYYDKDFNNEADTPDNFQSRRPNTSFCFLDIRSPGLGDTAMYLCATRVDRHTEAFFGQGTRLTVV.

This clone was seen a single time. J is TRBJ1-5 and V is TRBV15; TRBD1 matches 11 bases. Germline V gene sequence: CDR1 LNHNV, CDR2 YYDKDF (reference sequence). J lost 3 bases, V lost 3 bases, and 7 bases had no gene match. CDR3 length: 17 amino acids. Here the CDR3 reads CATSRIGQGAFNQPQHF. The CDR3 DNA is TGTGCCACCAGCAGGATCGGACAGGGGGCTTTCAATCAGCCCCAGCATTTT.

The chain uses TRBV24-1 and TRBJ2-2, with D perhaps TRBD1 or TRBD2 (7 bases each). The ends were cut back, 4 bases at V and 3 bases at J, with 14 bases in the middle. This CDR3 is built from 16 residues. CDR1 is KGHDR, CDR2 SFDVKD, per germline. This CDR3 reads CATSEGGTADTGELFF. As DNA, the CDR3 is TGTGCCACCAGTGAGGGAGGGACAGCGGACACCGGGGAGCTGTTTTTT.

The chain carries TRBV7-2 and TRBJ1-6; D is uncertain. The V and J ends lost 5 bases and 10 bases respectively, with 21 bases between them. Germline values: CDR1 SGHTA, CDR2 FQGNSA. CDR3 length equals 16 residues. The CDR3 is CASSNSGGPGSSPLHF. CDR3 bases: TGTGCCAGCAGCAATTCGGGTGGCCCGGGCTCCTCACCCCTCCACTTT.

The genes are TRBV7-3 and TRBJ1-2; D possibly corresponds to TRBD1 (5 bases). The length of the CDR3 is 13 residues. The V and J ends lost 2 bases and 8 bases respectively, with 12 bases between them. Looked up from germline, CDR1 is SGHTA and CDR2 is FQGTGA. Written as DNA, the CDR3 is TGTGCCAGCAGCTTACAGGGCAGTCAAGGCTACACCTTC. Encoded protein: CASSLQGSQGYTF.